These 21 T cell receptor beta chains came from one sample sequenced in a study of blood T cell repertoires in COVID-19 (dated by TCRdb to about 2020). Library preparation employed the immunoSEQ multiplex PCR assay. The clones in this table, taken by TCRdb from immuneACCESS, are in-frame only. Not every clone is retained; where verified, under half of the shortfall comes from an unresolved V gene, and the cause of the rest is unknown. Within this sample are 300,000 to 400,000 clones, with 90% of them counted one time only. The ten top clones hold around 2.6% of the sample. The source material was PBMCs or T cells enriched from blood (not recorded which). Source of these receptors: a man in his sixties who had recovered from COVID-19.

CDR3 coding DNA: TGTGCCACCCGATGGGGCCAGAACACTGAAGCTTTCTTT. Translation gives CATRWGQNTEAFF. The genes are TRBV10-3 and TRBJ1-1; weak D call: TRBD1 (5 bases). Trimming shortened V by 10 bases and J by 1 base, and 13 bases separated the two germline ends. This CDR3 region has 13 residues. Germline loops: CDR1 ENHRY, CDR2 SYGVKD.

The chain couples TRBV19 to TRBJ2-7, with D perhaps matching TRBD2 (6 bases). Germline V lookup: CDR1 LNHDA, CDR2 SQIVND (reference sequence). Trimming shortened V by 3 bases and J by 6 bases, and 21 bases separated the two germline ends. This CDR3 has 16 amino acids. CDR3 bases: TGTGCCAGTAGTATCAGCGCTCAGGGAGGTTTTGGCGAGCAGTACTTC. This translates into CASSISAQGGFGEQYF.

There are a few counts of this clone. The rearrangement joins TRBV15 to TRBJ2-7, with D unresolved. Germline V lookup: CDR1 LNHNV, CDR2 YYDKDF (reference sequence). V lost 2 bases, J lost 6 bases, and 14 bases lay in between. This CDR3 is built from 14 residues. CDR3 region: CATSRNLLRGEQYF. DNA for the CDR3: TGTGCCACCAGCAGAAACCTTTTGAGAGGCGAGCAGTACTTC.

This chain connects TRBV19 to TRBJ1-3; TRBD1 matches 7 bases. The CDR3 totals 16 residues. The ends lost 8 bases at V and 3 bases at J; junction bases unmatched: 13. Germline V gene sequence: CDR1 LNHDA, CDR2 SQIVND (reference sequence). The CDR3 coding sequence is TGTGCCAGTGGAGCCTCGGCTCACAGGGGTGGAAACACCATATATTTT. The encoded protein is CASGASAHRGGNTIYF.

The chain joins TRBV18 to TRBJ2-3; 7 nucleotides agree with TRBD2. The junction had 8 bases not matched to a gene; V was cut back by 2 bases and J by 0 bases. Germline V CDR1 and CDR2: KGHSH, LQKENI. There are 17 residues in the CDR3. The CDR3 DNA sequence: TGTGCCAGCTCACCAAAGGTTCTAGCGGATAGCACAGATACGCAGTATTTT. Encoded protein: CASSPKVLADSTDTQYF.

The chain recombines TRBV18 with TRBJ2-2; 8 nucleotides match TRBD2. Germline trimming cut 3 bases from V and 3 bases from J; bases unmatched to any gene: 12. The length of the CDR3 is 18 residues. Germline CDR1 is KGHSH and CDR2 is LQKENI. The CDR3 is CASSPFVRRGGDTGELFF. The DNA of the CDR3 is TGTGCCAGCTCACCTTTTGTTCGACGGGGGGGCGACACCGGGGAGCTGTTTTTT.

This sequence joins TRBV30 and TRBJ2-7; no clear D. V was clipped by 4 bases and J by 9 bases, with 22 bases between them. Per the germline V gene, CDR1 is GTSNPN and CDR2 is SVGIG (reference sequence). This CDR3 comprises 14 residues. In DNA, the CDR3 is TGTGCCTGGACCCCTAATTACCGGGTCAGCGTGCAGTACTTC. Protein product: CAWTPNYRVSVQYF.

CDR3: CASSLGDRAWGYTF. The CDR3 DNA sequence: TGTGCCAGCAGCTTGGGGGACAGGGCGTGGGGCTACACCTTC. This chain links TRBV5-8 with TRBJ1-2; 9 bases align to TRBD1. V dropped 0 bases and J dropped 8; count of bases not matched to a gene: 5. This CDR3 has 14 amino acids. CDR1 SGHTS and CDR2 YDEGEE come from the germline V gene.

This clone was detected a few times. The V call is TRBV13, the J call TRBJ1-5; possibly TRBD1 for D (5 bases). The CDR3 loop spans 14 amino acids. Trimming removed 4 bases at V and 2 bases at J, with 9 bases between. Germline CDR1 is PRHDT and CDR2 is FYEKMQ (reference sequence). CDR3 in DNA: TGTGCCAGCAGCTCCCGGGGGGGCAATCAGCCCCAGCATTTT. It translates to CASSSRGGNQPQHF.

This chain connects TRBV9 to TRBJ2-7; a weak D match, TRBD1 (5 bases). The CDR3 extends over 15 amino acids. Deletions cut 0 bases from V and 2 bases from J, with 12 bases between. Germline values: CDR1 SGDLS, CDR2 YYNGEE. The CDR3 region is CASSVAPGSTYEQYF. For the CDR3, the DNA is TGTGCCAGCAGCGTAGCTCCAGGGTCAACCTACGAGCAGTACTTC.

The genes are TRBV5-6 and TRBJ1-1; tentatively, D is TRBD1 (5 bases). Germline CDR1 and CDR2: SGHDT and YYEEEE. V lost 5 bases and J 2 bases, leaving 16 bases between the germline ends. CDR3 length equals 15 residues. CDR3 sequence reads: CASRRQPTDNTEAFF. The CDR3 DNA reads TGTGCCAGCAGAAGACAACCGACAGACAACACTGAAGCTTTCTTT.

The chain employs TRBV5-6 and TRBJ1-2; unclear D gene. Germline V gene sequence: CDR1 SGHDT, CDR2 YYEEEE. CDR3 length: 13 residues. The V end lost 2 bases, the J end lost 4 bases, and 9 bases lay between the germline ends. Here the CDR3 DNA reads TGTGCCAGCAGCTTAAGTCAGGTCTATGGCTACACCTTC. Translation: CASSLSQVYGYTF.

This clone was counted a few times. The V call is TRBV24-1, the J call TRBJ2-6; no reliable D call. The CDR3 extends over 13 amino acids. CDR1 is KGHDR, CDR2 SFDVKD, per germline. Between the trimmed V and J ends, which lost 10 bases and 0 bases, there was a span of 6 bases. This chain's CDR3 is CATADSGANVLTF. The CDR3 DNA reads TGTGCCACAGCCGACTCTGGGGCCAACGTCCTGACTTTC.

The chain couples TRBV5-1 to TRBJ1-5; 7 nucleotides align to TRBD1. Germline trimming cut 0 bases from V and 3 bases from J; bases unmatched to any gene: 3. Germline-derived CDR1 and CDR2 are SGHRS and YFSETQ. The CDR3 has 15 amino acids. The CDR3 spells CASSLAGQDNQPQHF. Here the CDR3 DNA reads TGCGCCAGCAGCTTGGCCGGACAGGACAATCAGCCCCAGCATTTT. Using reference TRBV5-1 and TRBJ1-5 for the parts outside the CDR3, the full variable domain is KAGVTQTPRYLIKTRGQQVTLSCSPISGHRSVSWYQQTPGQGLQFLFEYFSETQRNKGNFPGRFSGRQFSNSRSEMNVSTLELGDSALYLCASSLAGQDNQPQHFGDGTRLSIL.

The chain uses TRBV10-2 and TRBJ2-7; TRBD2 is a possible D gene (5 bases). From germline, CDR1 is WSHSY and CDR2 SAAADI. The V end was cut by 3 bases, the J end by 3 bases, with 9 bases between. The length of the CDR3 is 13 residues. The CDR3 nucleotides are TGCGCCAGCAGTGATCCGACTATCTACGAGCAGTACTTC. This encodes CASSDPTIYEQYF.

This chain joins TRBV24-1 and TRBJ2-3; D is perhaps TRBD1 (6 bases). The CDR3 totals 14 residues. Germline CDR1 reads KGHDR; CDR2 reads SFDVKD. The V and J ends lost 3 bases and 4 bases respectively, with 10 bases between them. The CDR3 region has the DNA TGTGCCACCAGTGATGCTTGGACAGCAGATACGCAGTATTTT. This sequence encodes CATSDAWTADTQYF.

V usage is TRBV7-9 and J usage is TRBJ2-1; 10 bases match TRBD1. Trimming at V came to 6 bases and at J to 8 bases, leaving 10 bases not matched to a gene. The CDR3 consists of 15 residues. CDR1 SEHNR and CDR2 FQNEAQ come from the germline V gene (reference sequence). CDR3 in amino acids: CASRTTGGALHEQFF. As DNA, the CDR3 is TGTGCCAGCAGGACGACAGGGGGCGCCTTGCATGAGCAGTTCTTC.

The chain uses TRBV3-1 (or the pseudogene TRBV3-2) and TRBJ2-1; perhaps TRBD1 as D (6 bases). Trimming removed 0 bases at V and 0 bases at J, with 6 bases between. Germline V gene lookup returns CDR1 LGHDT and CDR2 YNNKEL (reference sequence). The CDR3 consists of 15 residues. CDR3 sequence: CASSQEGGSYNEQFF. CDR3 coding DNA: TGTGCCAGCAGCCAAGAAGGGGGCTCCTACAATGAGCAGTTCTTC.

The chain uses TRBV7-3 and TRBJ2-1, with TRBD2 as a possible D gene (6 bases). With 2 bases removed from V and 6 bases from J, the gap between germline ends came to 17 bases. Looked up from germline, CDR1 is SGHTA and CDR2 is FQGTGA. This CDR3 contains 16 residues. This CDR3 is CASSLLASIGINEQFF. The CDR3 DNA is TGTGCCAGCAGCTTACTAGCGTCGATTGGGATCAATGAGCAGTTCTTC.

This clone is classed as medium-sized (0.01 to 0.1%). This chain uses TRBV5-1 with TRBJ2-1, with 8 bases aligning to TRBD2. V shed 4 bases and J 7 bases; nucleotides not matched to a gene: 13. The CDR3 runs 16 residues. Germline V gene sequence: CDR1 SGHRS, CDR2 YFSETQ. Written as DNA, the CDR3 is TGCGCCAGCAGCGTTCCGGCGGGAGGTGCTCTGAATGAGCAGTTCTTC. This gives the protein CASSVPAGGALNEQFF. The complete variable domain, with remaining parts taken from reference TRBV5-1 and TRBJ2-1, reads KAGVTQTPRYLIKTRGQQVTLSCSPISGHRSVSWYQQTPGQGLQFLFEYFSETQRNKGNFPGRFSGRQFSNSRSEMNVSTLELGDSALYLCASSVPAGGALNEQFFGPGTRLTVL.

The chain joins TRBV29-1 to TRBJ2-6; possible D gene TRBD1, 5 bases. Germline CDR1 is SQVTM and CDR2 is ANQGSEA. Trimming stripped 3 bases from V and 3 bases from J, with 12 bases between. The CDR3 has 15 amino acids. CDR3 region: CSVDGQGSGANVLTF. The DNA for the CDR3 is TGCAGCGTTGATGGTCAGGGTAGTGGGGCCAACGTCCTGACTTTC. Supplemented by reference TRBV29-1 and TRBJ2-6, the full variable domain reads SAVISQKPSRDICQRGTSLTIQCQVDSQVTMMFWYRQQPGQSLTLIATANQGSEATYESGFVIDKFPISRPNLTFSTLTVSNMSPEDSSIYLCSVDGQGSGANVLTFGAGSRLTVL.